One and the same sample provided the 3 T cell receptor beta chains below, sequenced in a study of cytomegalovirus exposure and HLA in healthy donors. The PCR used 60 Vbeta and 13 Jbeta primers. This table comes from immunoSEQ multiplex PCR, and its TCRdb copy is limited to in-frame clones, with some not included. Here the sample table reports roughly 90,000 clones. Sequenced: PBMCs. The origin of the receptors is a man aged 45 to 65 in good health and CMV-seropositive.

The chain is built from TRBV9 and TRBJ1-1; D ambiguous. Per the germline V gene, CDR1 is SGDLS and CDR2 is YYNGEE. Trimming stripped 3 bases from V and 4 bases from J, with 7 bases between. CDR3 size: 12 residues. In DNA, the CDR3 is TGTGCCAGCAGCGCGGTTGGCACTGAAGCTTTCTTT. This sequence encodes CASSAVGTEAFF.

The chain employs TRBV9 and TRBJ2-7; maybe TRBD1 (6 bases). CDR3 length equals 16 residues. V lost 0 bases and J lost 3, with 16 bases in between. Germline assignment: CDR1 SGDLS and CDR2 YYNGEE. This CDR3 is CASSVGVRTDFYEQYF. The CDR3 nucleotides read TGTGCCAGCAGCGTAGGGGTTAGGACAGATTTCTACGAGCAGTACTTC. The entire variable domain, with the rest obtained from reference TRBV9 and TRBJ2-7, is as follows: DSGVTQTPKHLITATGQRVTLRCSPRSGDLSVYWYQQSLDQGLQFLIQYYNGEERAKGNILERFSAQQFPDLHSELNLSSLELGDSALYFCASSVGVRTDFYEQYFGPGTRLTVT.

This sequence joins TRBV7-2 and TRBJ2-7; D might be TRBD2 (5 bases). Germline CDR1 is SGHTA and CDR2 is FQGNSA. V was pared by 6 bases and J by 7 bases, with 16 bases between. This CDR3 is built from 13 residues. CDR3 in amino acids: CASSYRGPGEQYV. The DNA for the CDR3 is TGTGCCAGCAGTTATAGAGGGCCCGGGGAGCAGTACGTC.